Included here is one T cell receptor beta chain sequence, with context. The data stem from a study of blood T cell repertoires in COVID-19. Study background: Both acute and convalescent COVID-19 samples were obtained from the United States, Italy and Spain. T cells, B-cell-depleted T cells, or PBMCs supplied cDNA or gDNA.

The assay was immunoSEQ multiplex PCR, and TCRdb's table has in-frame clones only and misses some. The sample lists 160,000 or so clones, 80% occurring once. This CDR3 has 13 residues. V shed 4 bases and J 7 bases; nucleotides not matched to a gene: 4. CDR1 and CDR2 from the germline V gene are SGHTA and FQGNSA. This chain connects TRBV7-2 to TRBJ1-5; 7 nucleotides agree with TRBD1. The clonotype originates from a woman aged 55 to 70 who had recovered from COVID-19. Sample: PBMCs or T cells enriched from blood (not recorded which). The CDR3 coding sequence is TGTGCCAGCAGCTGGAGAGGGGGCCAGCCCCAGCATTTT. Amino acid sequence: CASSWRGGQPQHF.